The next 23 T cell receptor beta chains were all read from a single sample in a study of prognosis after radiotherapy for stage I lung cancer. It was by two-round multiplex PCR that TCR beta CDR3 was amplified from genomic DNA. First-round PCR used primers specific to each TRBV and TRBJ gene. TCRdb ran MiXCR on the multiplex PCR reads and lists one entry per CDR3 protein. This table holds 59,000 or so distinct CDR3 sequences, 26% found once. The sample in question was PBMCs, obtained before or after stereotactic body radiation therapy (not recorded which). Source of these receptors: a donor over 45 with non-small cell lung cancer.

J is TRBJ2-3 and V is TRBV12-3 or TRBV12-4; the D is unclear. CDR3 length: 14 amino acids. The V end lost 5 bases, the J end lost 3 bases, and 12 bases lay between the germline ends. The CDR3 DNA reads as TGTGCCAGCAGTCCTCCTCCCAGTACAGATACGCAGTATTTT. It codes for CASSPPPSTDTQYF.

On this clonotype: With a much larger clone just one base away, this may be a read error. Because it lacks the conserved phenylalanine or tryptophan at the end, this CDR3 is likely a read error. The J gene is TRBJ1-2, the V gene TRBV3-1; D is ambiguous. CDR1 LGHDT and CDR2 YNNKEL come from the germline V gene (reference sequence). With 2 bases removed from V and 3 bases from J, the gap between germline ends came to 7 bases. There are 13 residues in the CDR3. The CDR3 bases are TGTGCCAGCAGCCAAATGGGCGACTATGGCTACACCCTC. Its translation is CASSQMGDYGYTL.

For this clonotype: This likely came from a read error, as a far larger clone is one base away. J is TRBJ2-6 and V is TRBV6-4; D is ambiguous. This CDR3 contains 16 residues. Germline values: CDR1 MRHNA, CDR2 SNTAGT. The CDR3 region is CASSGFLGSGPNVLTF. CDR3 nucleotides: TGTGCCAGCAGTGGGTTCTTGGGATCTGGGCCCAACGTCCTGACTTTC.

This clonotype was recorded many times. The germline gene is not matched at one end of the junction; a read error may be the cause. The rearrangement links TRBV6-2 or TRBV6-3 to TRBJ1-3; D unclear. In germline, CDR1 is MNHEY, CDR2 SVGEGT. CDR3 length equals 17 residues. Here the CDR3 reads CASSYSTLTSSGNTTYF. CDR3 coding DNA: TGTGCCAGCAGTTACTCGACACTTACGAGCTCTGGAAACACCACATATTTT.

There are many counts of this clonotype. The rearrangement joins TRBV3-1 to TRBJ2-3; TRBD2 aligns across 7 bases. Trimming cost V 1 base and J 4 bases; bases outside gene matches: 11. Germline V gene sequence: CDR1 LGHDT, CDR2 YNNKEL (reference sequence). The CDR3 sequence is 17 residues long. CDR3 DNA: TGTGCCAGCAGCCAAGTAAGTTTTAGCGGGCGATCAGATACGCAGTATTTT. It specifies CASSQVSFSGRSDTQYF.

The V and J genes are TRBV18 and TRBJ2-3; 16 bases are a match to TRBD2. V dropped 5 bases and J dropped 9; count of bases not matched to a gene: 5. The CDR3 totals 15 residues. CDR1 and CDR2 (germline): KGHSH, LQKENI. The CDR3 nucleotides read TGTGCCAGCTCATCGGGACTAGCGGGGGGGCAGACGCAGTATTTT. It specifies CASSSGLAGGQTQYF.

This clonotype was seen just once. Only one base separates this from a far larger clonotype, so it likely reflects a read error. The V gene is TRBV6-2 or TRBV6-3, the J gene TRBJ2-3, with TRBD2 matching over 8 bases. There are 17 residues in the CDR3. Germline V gene data show CDR1 as MNHEY and CDR2 as SVGEGT. V was pared by 5 bases and J by 1 base, with 11 bases of the junction left unmatched. CDR3 region: CASSESRRRGGTDTQYF. CDR3 sequence (DNA): TGTGCCAGCAGTGAATCGCGGCGGCGGGGGGGCACAGATACGCAGTATTTT.

Ten or more counts support this clonotype. The chain carries TRBV5-1 and TRBJ1-1; D remains unclear. Trimming removed 4 bases at V and 7 bases at J, with 14 bases between. This CDR3 comprises 13 residues. Germline V gene data show CDR1 as SGHRS and CDR2 as YFSETQ. This CDR3 is CASSLDLGLEAFF. CDR3 nucleotide sequence: TGCGCCAGCAGCCTGGACCTCGGTCTTGAAGCTTTCTTT.

This clonotype has just a few counts. The CDR3: CAWGKGFEAFF. In DNA, the CDR3 is TGTGCCTGGGGTAAGGGGTTTGAAGCTTTCTTT. The chain couples TRBV30 to TRBJ1-1, with D tentatively TRBD1 (5 bases). Trimming pared 5 bases from V and 7 bases from J, leaving 11 bases between. Germline assignment: CDR1 GTSNPN and CDR2 SVGIG (reference sequence). There are 11 residues in the CDR3.

The V and J genes are TRBV6-2 or TRBV6-3 and TRBJ1-3; D remains unclear. The CDR3 covers 12 residues. Trimming took off 6 bases at V and 6 bases at J, with 9 bases between the two ends. In germline, CDR1 is MNHEY, CDR2 SVGEGT. The CDR3 nucleotides read TGTGCCAGCAGCGGTGGCATAAACACCATATATTTT. Amino acid sequence: CASSGGINTIYF.

This clonotype was seen only a few times. It is likely a read error: a sequence one base away is far more abundant. This chain connects TRBV6-4 to TRBJ1-5, with 9 bases lining up with TRBD1. Germline V gives CDR1 MRHNA, CDR2 SNTAGT. CDR3 length equals 15 residues. V shed 6 bases, J shed 7 bases, and the junction held 10 bases outside the gene matches. CDR3 DNA: TGTGCCAGCAGACCCGGGACAGGGCCAGGGCAGCCCCAGCATTTT. It is translated as CASRPGTGPGQPQHF.

This clonotype was detected ten times or more. The chain has TRBV6-1 and TRBJ1-1, with TRBD1 identical over 7 bases. The CDR3 has 14 residues. Looked up from germline, CDR1 is MNHNS and CDR2 is SASEGT. V lost 6 bases, J lost 6 bases, and 10 bases stayed unmatched. The CDR3 sequence is CASREGQILAEAFF. CDR3 DNA: TGTGCCAGCAGGGAGGGACAGATATTGGCTGAAGCTTTCTTT.

Of note for this clonotype: A much larger clone sits a single nucleotide away, making a read error possible. The chain recombines TRBV5-4 with TRBJ2-3, with D tentatively TRBD2 (6 bases). V dropped 5 bases and J dropped 2 bases, with 12 bases sitting between them. The germline V gene encodes CDR1 SGHNT and CDR2 YYREEE (reference sequence). This CDR3 comprises 14 residues. The chain's CDR3 is CASRWGVTTDTQYF. The CDR3 region has the DNA TGTGCCAGCAGATGGGGGGTCACCACAGATACGCAGTATTTT. The complete variable domain, with remaining parts taken from reference TRBV5-4 and TRBJ2-3, reads ETGVTQSPTHLIKTRGQQVTLRCSSQSGHNTVSWYQQALGQGPQFIFQYYREEENGRGNFPPRFSGLQFPNYSSELNVNALELDDSALYLCASRWGVTTDTQYFGPGTRLTVL.

This clonotype was detected ten times or more. The chain links TRBV18 to TRBJ2-1, with D tentatively TRBD2 (5 bases). This CDR3 is built from 12 residues. Per germline, CDR1 KGHSH and CDR2 LQKENI. V lost 0 bases and J lost 10, with 7 bases in between. In DNA, the CDR3 is TGTGCCAGCTCACCACCCGGCGGGGAGCAGTTCTTC. Residues: CASSPPGGEQFF.

In its sample, this clonotype ranks as medium-sized (0.01 to 0.1%). The chain combines TRBV11-3 with TRBJ2-7, with 12 positions matching TRBD1. J gave up 5 bases and V 4 bases, and 3 bases lay outside the gene matches. The CDR3 extends over 14 amino acids. The V gene's germline CDR1 is SGHNT and CDR2 YENEEA. The CDR3 nucleotides are TGTGCCAGCAGCTACGGGACAGGGGGCGACGAGCAGTACTTC. This translates into CASSYGTGGDEQYF.

Regarding this clonotype: This likely stems from a read error, as it lies one base from a far larger clone. V gene TRBV6-8 combines with J gene TRBJ2-3, with 8 bases aligning to TRBD2. This CDR3 spans 15 amino acids. V dropped 7 bases and J dropped 4; count of bases not matched to a gene: 10. Per the germline V gene, CDR1 is MNHGY and CDR2 is SAAAGT. CDR3 coding DNA: TGTGCCAGCATATGGATGGCGGGGGGCGCAGATACGCAGTATTTT. Translating gives CASIWMAGGADTQYF.

This clonotype was recorded at least ten times. The chain employs TRBV7-9 and TRBJ2-7, with D unclear. The germline CDR1 and CDR2 sequences are SEHNR and FQNEAQ (reference sequence). The CDR3 length is 12 residues. V was cut by 5 bases and J by 5 bases, with 10 bases left in between. In DNA, the CDR3 is TGTGCCAGCAGCCTAAGCCAAAACGAGCAGTACTTC. Translating gives CASSLSQNEQYF.

This clonotype occurred many times. The gene calls are TRBV7-9 and TRBJ2-3; 7 bases match TRBD1. This CDR3 contains 14 residues. Germline CDR1 reads SEHNR; CDR2 reads FQNEAQ (reference sequence). The ends lost 6 bases at V and 1 base at J; junction bases unmatched: 4. The CDR3 nucleotides are TGTGCCAGCAGAACAGGGGTTGGCACAGATACGCAGTATTTT. It yields the protein CASRTGVGTDTQYF.

This clonotype was counted many times. The rearrangement links TRBV7-8 to TRBJ1-5, with 10 positions matching TRBD1. The CDR3 is 17 amino acids. Per germline, CDR1 SGHVS and CDR2 FQNEAQ. V was clipped by 5 bases and J by 2 bases; unmatched bases: 9. The CDR3 DNA reads TGTGCCAGCAGCCCTCGACAGGGGGCTAGGGGCAATCAGCCCCAGCATTTT. Translation gives CASSPRQGARGNQPQHF.

Concerning this clonotype itself: Germline is not matched at one junction end, which may reflect a read error. The V gene is TRBV12-3 or TRBV12-4, the J gene TRBJ1-5; the D is unclear. This CDR3 is built from 15 residues. The CDR3 reads CASSGPGSYNKPQHF. CDR3 coding DNA: TGTGCCAGCAGCGGGCCGGGATCATACAATAAGCCCCAGCATTTT.

Only a few counts were recorded for this clonotype. V gene TRBV7-3 combines with J gene TRBJ2-6, with D possibly matching TRBD1 (6 bases). Germline CDR1 and CDR2: SGHTA and FQGTGA. The CDR3 loop spans 15 amino acids. The V end was cut by 5 bases, the J end by 1 base, with 9 bases between. The chain's CDR3 is CASSLTGSGANVLTF. The CDR3 nucleotides read TGTGCCAGCAGCCTTACAGGGTCTGGGGCCAACGTCCTGACTTTC.

This clonotype was detected many times. V is TRBV18 and J is TRBJ2-2; tentative D call: TRBD1 (5 bases). Deletions cut 4 bases from V and 2 bases from J, with 14 bases between. The CDR3 covers 16 residues. Germline V CDR1 and CDR2: KGHSH, LQKENI. In DNA form, the CDR3 reads TGTGCCAGCTCACATTACAATGACAGAAACACCGGGGAGCTGTTTTTT. As protein: CASSHYNDRNTGELFF.

The sample holds many counts of this clonotype. The chain couples TRBV4-1 to TRBJ1-5, with D uncertain. V was trimmed by 0 bases and J by 1 base, leaving 7 bases between them. The CDR3 has 15 residues. Per the germline V gene, CDR1 is MGHRA and CDR2 is YSYEKL. The CDR3, as DNA: TGCGCCAGCAGCCAAGATCGAGGCAGCAATCAGCCCCAGCATTTT. Translated: CASSQDRGSNQPQHF.